This TCR beta chain appears in the sequencing data of a study of siplizumab effects on memory and regulatory T cells. Findings of the study overall: Whether proliferating Tregs in siplizumab cultures suppress was not functionally confirmed. No naive or memory phenotype could be assigned to roughly 80-96% of proliferating clones. Naive T cells appeared more varied than memory cells and looked like key alloresponse contributors.

This CDR3 spans 13 amino acids. Germline V gene lookup returns CDR1 SNHLY and CDR2 FYNNEI. Concerning this clone itself: Its antigen is not identified.

Approximately 10^5 TCR templates were measured in each sample. TCRdb's copy holds only in-frame clones and misses some; the assay was immunoSEQ multiplex PCR. The profile shows approximately 110,000 clones, roughly 91% of them singletons. This TCR came from a human donor in good health. The J gene is TRBJ2-5, the V gene TRBV2; 7 nucleotides align to TRBD1. The J call is in doubt because the DNA end fits TRBJ2-7 better. The sample taken for sequencing was CD4+ T cells sorted from blood. The CDR3 loop is CASRGTASYEQYF. The CDR3 DNA sequence: TGTGCCAGCAGAGGGACAGCCTCCTACGAGCAGTACTTC.